A single sample gave rise to the 32 T cell receptor beta chains below, sequenced in a study of PD-L1 blockade in urothelial cancer. TCRdb's copy holds only in-frame clones and misses some; the assay was immunoSEQ multiplex PCR. The data show over 100,000 clones, approximately 88% seen once. The time point: pretreatment peripheral blood. Sequencing was performed on PBMCs, taken around atezolizumab (anti-PD-L1) treatment. These receptors all stem from a man aged 50 to 60 with urothelial cancer.

The genes are TRBV6-1 and TRBJ2-7, with TRBD2 identical over 11 bases. V was clipped by 1 base and J by 12 bases; unmatched bases: 8. CDR1 is MNHNS, CDR2 SASEGT, per germline. The CDR3 contains 14 residues. CDR3: CASSEGLAGRRTYF. The CDR3 DNA reads TGTGCCAGCAGTGAAGGACTAGCGGGACGGCGGACGTACTTC.

The chain couples TRBV2 to TRBJ2-7; possible D gene TRBD2, 6 bases. Trimming pared 7 bases from V and 0 bases from J, leaving 13 bases between. The V gene's germline CDR1 is SNHLY and CDR2 FYNNEI. The length of the CDR3 is 14 residues. This CDR3 reads CASIRAGPSYEQYF. The CDR3 DNA reads TGTGCCAGCATTCGAGCGGGCCCCTCCTACGAGCAGTACTTC.

This chain uses TRBV20-1 with TRBJ1-2, with D maybe TRBD1 (5 bases). CDR1 DFQATT and CDR2 SNEGSKA come from the germline V gene (reference sequence). This CDR3 region has 11 residues. The CDR3, as DNA: TGCGGGGGGAGAATGCAACGGGGCTACACCTTC. Translating gives CGGRMQRGYTF.

The V and J genes are TRBV7-2 and TRBJ2-3; 14 bases agree with TRBD2. Trimming cost V 4 bases and J 2 bases; bases outside gene matches: 8. CDR1 and CDR2 from the germline V gene are SGHTA and FQGNSA. The CDR3 extends over 18 amino acids. The CDR3 DNA reads TGTGCCAGCAGCTCGAGGACTAGCGGGAGGACCCCCACAGATACGCAGTATTTT. Its translation is CASSSRTSGRTPTDTQYF.

The rearrangement joins TRBV6-1 to TRBJ1-1; no reliable D call. Germline assignment: CDR1 MNHNS and CDR2 SASEGT. V dropped 3 bases and J dropped 2 bases, with 7 bases sitting between them. This CDR3 is built from 13 residues. The chain's CDR3 is CASSDFQNTEAFF. The CDR3, as DNA: TGTGCCAGCAGTGATTTCCAAAACACTGAAGCTTTCTTT.

This clone is a singleton in its sample. The J gene is TRBJ2-7, the V gene TRBV19; 7 bases are shared with TRBD2. The CDR3 extends over 14 amino acids. The germline V gene encodes CDR1 LNHDA and CDR2 SQIVND (reference sequence). J gave up 2 bases and V 5 bases, and 6 bases lay outside the gene matches. CDR3 region: CASSPGGPTYEQYF. In DNA form, the CDR3 reads TGTGCCAGTAGTCCGGGGGGACCGACCTACGAGCAGTACTTC.

The rearrangement joins TRBV19 to TRBJ1-4, with TRBD1 matching 9 bases. Germline CDR1 is LNHDA and CDR2 is SQIVND (reference sequence). The CDR3 runs to 15 residues. V lost 5 bases and J lost 7; bases outside the gene matches: 8. The CDR3, as DNA: TGTGCCAGTAGTCCGGGGACAGGGCGGAGTGAAAAACTGTTTTTT. As protein: CASSPGTGRSEKLFF.

V and J are TRBV4-2 and TRBJ2-1; 7 bases align to TRBD1. The CDR3 has 17 amino acids. Germline V gives CDR1 LGHNA, CDR2 YNFKEQ. Trimming took 1 base from V and 8 from J; bases not matched to a gene: 14. Written as DNA, the CDR3 is TGTGCCAGCAGCCAAGGTGAGGGGGCAAGGGCTGGCGATGAGCAGTTCTTC. It specifies CASSQGEGARAGDEQFF.

This chain uses TRBV28 with TRBJ2-5, with TRBD2 matching 9 bases. With 3 bases clipped from V and 0 bases from J, the junction kept 2 bases outside the gene matches. Germline CDR1 MDHEN, CDR2 SYDVKM. The CDR3 loop spans 15 amino acids. The CDR3, as DNA: TGTGCCAGCAGTTTGAGCGGGGGGTACCAAGAGACCCAGTACTTC. The encoded protein is CASSLSGGYQETQYF.

This chain connects TRBV7-8 to TRBJ2-3, with 9 nucleotides matching TRBD1. The V gene end was trimmed by 5 bases and the J gene end by 5 bases; junction bases not matched to a gene: 8. There are 15 residues in the CDR3. Germline values: CDR1 SGHVS, CDR2 FQNEAQ. CDR3 sequence (DNA): TGTGCCAGCAGCCCATACAGGGGGCGTGGAGATACGCAGTATTTT. Translated: CASSPYRGRGDTQYF.

As for this clone: The junction departs from the called germline gene at one end, perhaps through a read error. CDR3 sequence: CASSFRQGIEKCYF. Here the CDR3 DNA reads TGTGCCAGCAGTTTTAGGCAGGGCATCGAAAAGTGTTACTTT. The chain links TRBV28 to TRBJ1-6; D perhaps matches TRBD1 (5 bases). This CDR3 comprises 14 residues. Germline assignment: CDR1 MDHEN and CDR2 SYDVKM.

This chain links TRBV6-5 with TRBJ2-5; no clear D. CDR1 is MNHEY and CDR2 is SVGAGI in the germline V gene. The CDR3 consists of 13 residues. V lost 6 bases to trimming and J lost 5 bases, with 13 bases between them. DNA of the CDR3: TGTGCCAGCAGCCCCCCTCTCCTGGAGACCCAGTACTTC. It yields the protein CASSPPLLETQYF.

V is TRBV7-2 and J is TRBJ2-7, with 11 bases fitting TRBD2. This CDR3 contains 14 residues. Germline V CDR1 and CDR2: SGHTA, FQGNSA. Losses at the gene ends were 4 bases for V and 4 bases for J; bases not matched to a gene: 3. The CDR3 sequence is CASSSVAGGYEQYF. The CDR3 nucleotides are TGTGCCAGCAGCTCGGTAGCGGGAGGGTACGAGCAGTACTTC.

This chain links TRBV6-5 with TRBJ2-5; 8 nucleotides line up with TRBD1. There are 13 residues in the CDR3. The germline V gene encodes CDR1 MNHEY and CDR2 SVGAGI. V lost 7 bases, J lost 5 bases, and 6 bases stayed unmatched. CDR3 coding DNA: TGTGCCAGCACACAGGGGGTCGGTGAGACCCAGTACTTC. This encodes CASTQGVGETQYF.

Comments on this clone: An end of the junction does not agree with germline; a read error may underlie this. The gene calls are TRBV7-7 and TRBJ2-5; 9 bases map to TRBD2. The V gene's germline CDR1 is SSHAT and CDR2 FNYEAQ (reference sequence). This CDR3 is 13 amino acids long. CDR3 sequence: CASSLGGGVTQYF. For the CDR3, the DNA is TGTGCTAGCAGCTTGGGCGGGGGGGTGACCCAGTACTTC.

CDR3 residues: CASNRLAGVTSTDTQYF. The CDR3 coding sequence is TGTGCCAGCAACCGACTAGCGGGCGTAACTAGCACAGATACGCAGTATTTT. The chain recombines TRBV28 with TRBJ2-3; 10 bases line up with TRBD2. Germline V CDR1 and CDR2: MDHEN, SYDVKM. Trimming cost V 7 bases and J 0 bases; bases outside gene matches: 10. The CDR3 consists of 17 residues.

This clone appeared a single time. This chain links TRBV5-1 with TRBJ1-2; 7 positions match TRBD1. J lost 7 bases, V lost 7 bases, and 19 bases had no gene match. The CDR3 spans 16 residues. Germline assignment: CDR1 SGHRS and CDR2 YFSETQ. CDR3 residues: CASRPYTADRERGYTF. The DNA of the CDR3 is TGCGCCAGCCGGCCCTACACGGCAGACAGGGAGCGTGGCTACACCTTC.

The chain couples TRBV29-1 to TRBJ2-1, with a possible D match to TRBD2 (5 bases). The ends were cut back, 4 bases at V and 5 bases at J, with 9 bases in the middle. The CDR3 covers 12 residues. CDR1 and CDR2 (germline): SQVTM, ANQGSEA. CDR3 region: CSVVDYDNEQFF. In DNA form, the CDR3 reads TGCAGCGTTGTCGACTACGACAATGAGCAGTTCTTC.

The rearrangement uses TRBV15 and TRBJ1-5; D is uncertain. Germline V gene sequence: CDR1 LNHNV, CDR2 YYDKDF (reference sequence). Trimming pared 1 base from V and 3 bases from J, leaving 16 bases between. This CDR3 comprises 17 residues. This CDR3 reads CATSRADRGWANQPQHF. For the CDR3, the DNA is TGTGCCACCAGCAGAGCCGACCGGGGATGGGCCAATCAGCCCCAGCATTTT.

This sequence joins TRBV19 and TRBJ1-2, with 10 bases fitting TRBD1. The CDR3 loop spans 17 amino acids. V lost 7 bases, J lost 0 bases, and 11 bases stayed unmatched. The V gene's germline CDR1 is LNHDA and CDR2 SQIVND (reference sequence). The CDR3 loop reads CASTQPGQGTPNYGYTF. DNA of the CDR3: TGTGCCAGTACCCAGCCGGGACAGGGGACCCCTAACTATGGCTACACCTTC.

The chain links TRBV2 to TRBJ2-3; 9 bases match TRBD2. The CDR3 consists of 15 residues. Germline trimming cut 2 bases from V and 4 bases from J; bases unmatched to any gene: 4. Germline V gene lookup returns CDR1 SNHLY and CDR2 FYNNEI. This CDR3 is CASSELAGGSDTQYF. The CDR3 coding sequence is TGTGCCAGCAGTGAACTGGCGGGAGGGTCAGATACGCAGTATTTT.

This chain joins TRBV5-1 and TRBJ2-1; the match to TRBD2 covers 8 bases. J gave up 8 bases and V 4 bases, and 8 bases lay outside the gene matches. CDR3 size: 14 residues. Germline CDR1 SGHRS, CDR2 YFSETQ. The chain's CDR3 is CASSPGTSRDEQFF. CDR3 nucleotides: TGCGCCAGCAGCCCCGGGACTAGTCGGGATGAGCAGTTCTTC.

The chain couples TRBV7-2 to TRBJ1-2, with 11 positions matching TRBD1. The trim removed 5 bases at V and 4 bases at J, leaving 3 bases unmatched. This CDR3 is built from 14 residues. Germline V gene data show CDR1 as SGHTA and CDR2 as FQGNSA. The CDR3 DNA reads TGTGCCAGCAGCGTGGACAGGGGGCCCTATGGCTACACCTTC. Protein sequence: CASSVDRGPYGYTF.

This chain joins TRBV5-3 and TRBJ1-2; 9 nucleotides agree with TRBD1. TRBV5-3 is an open reading frame whose function is uncertain. The CDR3 contains 14 residues. V shed 5 bases, J shed 6 bases, and the junction held 8 bases outside the gene matches. DNA of the CDR3: TGTGCCAGAAGGTTTGGGGACAGGGAACATGGCTACACCTTC. It specifies CARRFGDREHGYTF.

This sequence joins TRBV5-5 and TRBJ2-7, with 9 positions matching TRBD1. The CDR3 is 15 amino acids. In germline, CDR1 is SGHKS, CDR2 YYEKEE (reference sequence). V lost 0 bases, J lost 6 bases, and 7 bases stayed unmatched. CDR3: CASSLATGGLVEQYF. The CDR3 DNA reads as TGTGCCAGCAGCTTGGCAACAGGGGGCCTTGTCGAGCAGTACTTC.

The chain is built from TRBV28 and TRBJ2-3; a possible D gene is TRBD1 (5 bases). The CDR3 spans 16 residues. Per the germline V gene, CDR1 is MDHEN and CDR2 is SYDVKM. V dropped 4 bases and J dropped 6 bases, with 20 bases sitting between them. The CDR3 loop is CASSSPSSGFSDTQYF. CDR3 DNA: TGTGCCAGCAGTTCCCCCTCTTCAGGGTTTTCGGATACGCAGTATTTT.

The rearrangement joins TRBV5-1 to TRBJ1-1; D call uncertain. Germline V lookup: CDR1 SGHRS, CDR2 YFSETQ. The CDR3 totals 14 residues. Trimming stripped 0 bases from V and 2 bases from J, with 8 bases between. The DNA of the CDR3 is TGCGCCAGCAGCTTGGACAGTTCTAACACTGAAGCTTTCTTT. Translated: CASSLDSSNTEAFF.

The chain carries TRBV6-1 and TRBJ2-1; a weak D match, TRBD2 (6 bases). The CDR3 totals 18 residues. Trimming removed 0 bases from V and 4 bases from J, with 19 bases in between. Per germline, CDR1 MNHNS and CDR2 SASEGT. The DNA for the CDR3 is TGTGCCAGCAGTGAAGCGCTCGGGGGACGGTCCGCGTACAATGAGCAGTTCTTC. Translated, it gives CASSEALGGRSAYNEQFF.

This clone was counted once. The chain recombines TRBV28 with TRBJ2-3; D gene uncertain. This CDR3 contains 11 residues. The ends were cut back, 8 bases at V and 2 bases at J, with 5 bases in the middle. Germline CDR1 reads MDHEN; CDR2 reads SYDVKM. Written as DNA, the CDR3 is TGTGCCAGCCAAAACACAGATACGCAGTATTTT. Amino acid sequence: CASQNTDTQYF.

The V gene is TRBV5-4, the J gene TRBJ2-2; D might be TRBD2 (6 bases). The CDR3 has 16 residues. Trimming removed 0 bases at V and 4 bases at J, with 13 bases between. Germline lookup yields CDR1 SGHNT and CDR2 YYREEE (reference sequence). The CDR3 DNA follows: TGTGCCAGCAGCTTGGGGGGTATCGGGGGCACCGGGGAGCTGTTTTTT. Amino acid sequence: CASSLGGIGGTGELFF. The full variable domain, completed using reference TRBV5-4 and TRBJ2-2, is ETGVTQSPTHLIKTRGQQVTLRCSSQSGHNTVSWYQQALGQGPQFIFQYYREEENGRGNFPPRFSGLQFPNYSSELNVNALELDDSALYLCASSLGGIGGTGELFFGEGSRLTVL.

This chain uses TRBV28 with TRBJ2-7; tentative D call: TRBD2 (6 bases). This CDR3 has 15 amino acids. CDR1 MDHEN and CDR2 SYDVKM come from the germline V gene. V was trimmed by 8 bases and J by 2 bases, leaving 19 bases between them. In DNA form, the CDR3 reads TGTGCCAGCTCCGAGAGGGGAGGTTCTCCCTACGAGCAGTACTTC. Its protein product is CASSERGGSPYEQYF.

The genes are TRBV20-1 and TRBJ1-1, with no clear D. Germline-derived CDR1 and CDR2 are DFQATT and SNEGSKA (reference sequence). With 6 bases removed from V and 5 bases from J, the gap between germline ends came to 10 bases. The CDR3 is 11 residues long. CDR3 in DNA: TGCAGTGCCCGTCCGGTTACTGAAGCTTTCTTT. This codes for CSARPVTEAFF.